The next 27 T cell receptor beta chains were all read from a single sample in a study of vaccination and CD4 T cells after COVID-19. Sequencing of the DNA from cultured CD4+ T cells was carried out with the Oncomine TCR Beta short-read assay. TCRdb re-derived calls from the PCR reads in MiXCR, one entry per CDR3 protein. The repertoire has some 13,000 distinct CDR3 sequences, approximately 35% of them found once; the top ten carry roughly 12%. Treatment in this sample: approximately nine-day PBMC culture with coronavirus spike peptide pools or control peptides (ViraFEST assay). The antigens these receptors bind are not known. Sequenced material: CD4+ T cells from blood, cultured in vitro. The receptors come from a human donor who had recovered from COVID-19.

The rearrangement links TRBV18 to TRBJ2-3; no clear D. V was cut by 3 bases and J by 1 base, with 8 bases left in between. The germline V gene has CDR1 KGHSH and CDR2 LQKENI. This CDR3 region has 14 residues. The CDR3 sequence: CASSPGYRTDTQYF. CDR3 DNA sequence: TGTGCCAGCTCACCGGGGTATCGCACAGATACGCAGTATTTT.

The genes are TRBV28 and TRBJ1-2; D ambiguous. V was trimmed by 3 bases and J by 3 bases, leaving 11 bases between them. The CDR3 has 14 residues. Per germline, CDR1 MDHEN and CDR2 SYDVKM. DNA of the CDR3: TGTGCCAGCAGTTTTGGGATGGGTGACTATGGCTACACCTTC. Its protein is CASSFGMGDYGYTF.

The chain links TRBV4-2 to TRBJ1-1; D gene unclear. The CDR3 totals 13 residues. V lost 0 bases, J lost 1 base, and 3 bases lay in between. In germline, CDR1 is LGHNA, CDR2 YNFKEQ. The CDR3 DNA sequence: TGTGCCAGCAGCCAAGACAAGAACACTGAAGCTTTCTTT. The encoded protein is CASSQDKNTEAFF.

This clonotype occurred a few times. The chain uses TRBV7-2 and TRBJ2-5; TRBD2 matches 11 bases. The CDR3 runs to 16 residues. V lost 2 bases, J lost 4 bases, and 6 bases stayed unmatched. Germline-derived CDR1 and CDR2 are SGHTA and FQGNSA. The CDR3, as DNA: TGTGCCAGCAGCTTAACTAGCGGGAGTTTCGTAGAGACCCAGTACTTC. Translating it yields CASSLTSGSFVETQYF.

The gene calls are TRBV5-8 and TRBJ2-7; D gene uncertain. The germline gives CDR1 SGHTS, CDR2 YDEGEE. The ends were cut back, 2 bases at V and 0 bases at J, with 12 bases in the middle. The CDR3 totals 15 residues. CDR3 coding DNA: TGTGCCAGCAGCTTATCCAGCGCGTACTCCTACGAGCAGTACTTC. It encodes CASSLSSAYSYEQYF.

This chain links TRBV30 with TRBJ1-5; D ambiguous. V gave up 2 bases and J gave up 0 bases, with 5 bases separating them. The CDR3 is 13 residues long. Per germline, CDR1 GTSNPN and CDR2 SVGIG (reference sequence). CDR3 sequence: CAWSTDSNQPQHF. The CDR3 DNA follows: TGTGCCTGGAGTACCGATAGCAATCAGCCCCAGCATTTT.

The gene calls are TRBV6-5 and TRBJ2-3; the D gene is possibly TRBD2 (6 bases). V was clipped by 2 bases and J by 1 base, with 13 bases between them. This CDR3 has 16 amino acids. CDR1 is MNHEY and CDR2 is SVGAGI in the germline V gene. The CDR3 protein is CASSYGTSGGTDTQYF. Written as DNA, the CDR3 is TGTGCCAGCAGTTACGGTACATCGGGGGGCACAGATACGCAGTATTTT.

This clonotype was picked up a small number of times. The rearrangement uses TRBV28 and TRBJ1-5; 12 bases agree with TRBD1. Trimming cost V 5 bases and J 6 bases; bases outside gene matches: 2. The CDR3 has 14 amino acids. Germline assignment: CDR1 MDHEN and CDR2 SYDVKM. The DNA of the CDR3 is TGTGCCAGCAGTGGGACAGGGGGCGTTCAGCCCCAGCATTTT. Its translation is CASSGTGGVQPQHF.

This chain links TRBV19 with TRBJ2-3, with D tentatively TRBD1 or TRBD2 (6 bases each). The V gene's germline CDR1 is LNHDA and CDR2 SQIVND (reference sequence). The V and J ends lost 4 bases and 9 bases respectively, with 14 bases between them. CDR3 length: 13 amino acids. CDR3 in amino acids: CASSTSRRGTQYF. Written as DNA, the CDR3 is TGTGCCAGTAGTACCTCCCGGAGGGGGACGCAGTATTTT.

In this sample, this clonotype is medium-sized. The rearrangement links TRBV6-5 to TRBJ2-3, with unresolved D. The CDR3 is made up of 14 amino acids. Germline V gene lookup returns CDR1 MNHEY and CDR2 SVGAGI. The V and J ends lost 2 bases and 2 bases respectively, with 8 bases between them. The DNA of the CDR3 is TGTGCCAGCAGTTACCTGCGGAACACAGATACGCAGTATTTT. Its translation is CASSYLRNTDTQYF.

In its sample, this clonotype was seen a few times. The CDR3 coding sequence is TGTGCCAGCAGGGGGAGGGGAGAGCAGTACTTC. Its protein product is CASRGRGEQYF. The gene calls are TRBV7-2 and TRBJ2-7, with 7 bases aligning to TRBD2. This CDR3 is built from 11 residues. Germline V gene data show CDR1 as SGHTA and CDR2 as FQGNSA. V was clipped by 6 bases and J by 7 bases; unmatched bases: 3.

This clonotype turned up a few times. The chain uses TRBV6-5 and TRBJ1-5; D possibly corresponds to TRBD1 (6 bases). CDR1 is MNHEY, CDR2 SVGAGI, per germline. V was trimmed by 4 bases and J by 1 base, leaving 11 bases between them. The CDR3 spans 15 residues. CDR3 in DNA: TGTGCCAGCAGTTTTCGGCAGGGGAGCAATCAGCCCCAGCATTTT. Amino acids: CASSFRQGSNQPQHF.

The CDR3 DNA is TGCAGCGTTACGACTAGCGGCTACGAGCAGTACTTC. Translation gives CSVTTSGYEQYF. This chain joins TRBV29-1 and TRBJ2-7; 9 bases map to TRBD2. The V segment lost 5 bases and the J segment 3 bases; nucleotides outside the gene matches: 2. The germline V gene encodes CDR1 SQVTM and CDR2 ANQGSEA. The CDR3 is 12 amino acids.

This clonotype came up a few times. This chain uses TRBV19 with TRBJ2-3; D ambiguous. The germline V and J ends were trimmed by 3 bases and 3 bases, with 7 bases remaining between them. CDR3 length equals 13 residues. Germline V gene lookup returns CDR1 LNHDA and CDR2 SQIVND (reference sequence). The CDR3: CASSMLETDTQYF. The CDR3 DNA reads as TGTGCCAGTAGTATGTTAGAGACAGATACGCAGTATTTT.

This clonotype was seen more than once but under ten times. This rearrangement joins TRBV6-1 to TRBJ1-2; 10 nucleotides match TRBD1. The germline V gene encodes CDR1 MNHNS and CDR2 SASEGT. The CDR3 spans 14 residues. V gave up 8 bases and J gave up 4 bases; unmatched junction bases: 7. The CDR3 loop is CASRGGQGFYGYTF. CDR3 nucleotides: TGTGCCAGCCGAGGGGGACAGGGGTTCTATGGCTACACCTTC.

This chain connects TRBV6-1 to TRBJ2-5; possibly TRBD1 for D (6 bases). The CDR3 contains 13 residues. Germline V gene lookup returns CDR1 MNHNS and CDR2 SASEGT. V was pared by 5 bases and J by 2 bases, with 9 bases between. The CDR3 DNA follows: TGTGCCAGCAGTAGGGGGTTACAAGAGACCCAGTACTTC. Protein: CASSRGLQETQYF.

V gene TRBV18 combines with J gene TRBJ1-1; no clear D gene. CDR3 length: 15 residues. CDR1 and CDR2 from the germline V gene are KGHSH and LQKENI. V was shortened by 1 base and J by 1 base, with 10 bases between the two germline ends. The CDR3 loop reads CASSPQWVTNTEAFF. The CDR3 region has the DNA TGTGCCAGCTCACCACAATGGGTCACGAACACTGAAGCTTTCTTT.

This clonotype was counted only a few times. This sequence joins TRBV6-5 and TRBJ2-3, with 7 bases lining up with TRBD2. The germline gives CDR1 MNHEY, CDR2 SVGAGI. With 0 bases clipped from V and 2 bases from J, the junction kept 2 bases outside the gene matches. This CDR3 has 15 residues. CDR3 loop: CASSYSSGSTDTQYF. For the CDR3, the DNA is TGTGCCAGCAGTTACTCTAGCGGGTCCACAGATACGCAGTATTTT.

This clonotype is large by share. This rearrangement joins TRBV6-1 to TRBJ1-2; perhaps TRBD1 as D (5 bases). This CDR3 is 15 amino acids long. Trimming removed 6 bases at V and 4 bases at J, with 18 bases between. Germline V gives CDR1 MNHNS, CDR2 SASEGT. Here the CDR3 DNA reads TGTGCCAGCAGCCGCGGCTACGGGGACCTCTATGGCTACACCTTC. Protein: CASSRGYGDLYGYTF.

The V and J genes are TRBV4-2 and TRBJ2-5, with 7 positions matching TRBD2. The CDR3 covers 16 residues. Germline V gene lookup returns CDR1 LGHNA and CDR2 YNFKEQ. V dropped 4 bases and J dropped 1; count of bases not matched to a gene: 9. The CDR3 sequence is CASSPWEGVPQETQYF. The CDR3 DNA sequence: TGTGCCAGCAGCCCATGGGAGGGAGTCCCCCAAGAGACCCAGTACTTC.

V is TRBV20-1 and J is TRBJ2-5; 11 bases are a match to TRBD2. The CDR3 length is 15 residues. Germline trimming cut 4 bases from V and 0 bases from J; bases unmatched to any gene: 4. Germline lookup yields CDR1 DFQATT and CDR2 SNEGSKA (reference sequence). CDR3 loop: CSATRLAGNQETQYF. In nucleotides, the CDR3 is TGCAGTGCTACACGACTAGCGGGAAACCAAGAGACCCAGTACTTC.

This clonotype was seen more than once but under ten times. The chain is built from TRBV20-1 and TRBJ1-5, with D unclear. CDR1 is DFQATT, CDR2 SNEGSKA, per germline (reference sequence). The V end was cut by 3 bases, the J end by 4 bases, with 13 bases between. The CDR3 covers 14 residues. In DNA, the CDR3 is TGCAGTGCTAGTCGCTCCACCAGGAATCAGCCCCAGCATTTT. This encodes CSASRSTRNQPQHF.

A few counts support this clonotype. The chain employs TRBV20-1 and TRBJ2-2; D is ambiguous. V was cut by 0 bases and J by 4 bases, with 15 bases left in between. Germline V gene sequence: CDR1 DFQATT, CDR2 SNEGSKA (reference sequence). The CDR3 spans 16 residues. As DNA, the CDR3 is TGCAGTGCTAGAGATTGGCTAGGTACCGGCACCGGGGAGCTGTTTTTT. It specifies CSARDWLGTGTGELFF.

For this clonotype: A read error may produce the germline difference seen at one junction end. The chain carries TRBV6-2 or TRBV6-3 and TRBJ2-7; 13 nucleotides agree with TRBD2. Germline V gene lookup returns CDR1 MNHEY and CDR2 SVGEGT. This CDR3 comprises 13 residues. In DNA form, the CDR3 reads TGTGCCAGCAGTTCCCACGAAGGACTAGCGGGGGTCTTC. Protein: CASSSHEGLAGVF.

The genes are TRBV12-5 and TRBJ2-1; 9 nucleotides line up with TRBD1. The CDR3 has 17 residues. The J segment lost 8 bases and the V segment lost 2 bases, leaving 13 bases of the junction unmatched. Looked up from germline, CDR1 is LGHNT and CDR2 is FRNRAP. The CDR3 region is CASGLTPNRDRVDEQFF. Here the CDR3 DNA reads TGTGCTAGTGGTTTGACCCCAAACCGGGACAGGGTTGATGAGCAGTTCTTC.

This clonotype was recorded a few times. V and J are TRBV29-1 and TRBJ1-2, with 10 bases identical to TRBD1. Trimming removed 3 bases from V and 8 bases from J; junction bases left unmatched: 6. The CDR3 contains 13 residues. Germline CDR1 is SQVTM and CDR2 is ANQGSEA. CDR3 DNA: TGCAGCGTTGACCCCGGGACAGGGGACGGCTACACCTTC. Translating it yields CSVDPGTGDGYTF. Full variable domain (outside the CDR3, taken from reference TRBV29-1 and TRBJ1-2): SAVISQKPSRDICQRGTSLTIQCQVDSQVTMMFWYRQQPGQSLTLIATANQGSEATYESGFVIDKFPISRPNLTFSTLTVSNMSPEDSSIYLCSVDPGTGDGYTFGSGTRLTVV.

This sequence joins TRBV24-1 and TRBJ1-1; D perhaps matches TRBD1 (6 bases). Germline loops: CDR1 KGHDR, CDR2 SFDVKD. The CDR3 is 14 residues long. The germline V and J ends were trimmed by 5 bases and 1 base, with 10 bases remaining between them. The CDR3 loop reads CATSGAGENTEAFF. DNA of the CDR3: TGTGCCACCAGTGGCGCAGGGGAGAACACTGAAGCTTTCTTT.